The 19 T cell receptor beta chains listed next were all sequenced from one sample in a study of blood T cells in healthy people across ages. Primed by a sample-barcoded 5' primer and a J-beta primer mix, a second PCR proceeded for about 7 to 11 cycles. TCRdb analysed the 5' RACE reads with MiXCR anew, one entry per CDR3 protein. The sample consists of approximately 850,000 distinct CDR3 sequences, around 43% of them appearing once. Source material: blood. The source of these receptors is a man aged 60 to 75 in good health.

The chain carries TRBV20-1 and TRBJ2-7; 7 positions match TRBD1. V dropped 6 bases and J dropped 5; count of bases not matched to a gene: 16. Germline V gene sequence: CDR1 DFQATT, CDR2 SNEGSKA (reference sequence). There are 15 residues in the CDR3. CDR3: CSALTGDVKVDEQYF. The CDR3 DNA sequence: TGCAGTGCCCTAACAGGGGACGTTAAAGTCGACGAGCAGTACTTC.

The CDR3: CASSTFWGDEQYF. In DNA, the CDR3 is TGCGCCAGCAGCACCTTTTGGGGGGATGAGCAGTACTTC. The rearrangement uses TRBV5-1 and TRBJ2-7, with D possibly being TRBD2 (6 bases). Between the trimmed V and J ends, which lost 4 bases and 7 bases, there was a span of 15 bases. The germline gives CDR1 SGHRS, CDR2 YFSETQ. This CDR3 is built from 13 residues.

The chain recombines TRBV3-1 with TRBJ2-4; TRBD1 aligns across 8 bases. CDR3 size: 14 residues. J gave up 13 bases and V 2 bases, and 10 bases lay outside the gene matches. In germline, CDR1 is LGHDT, CDR2 YNNKEL (reference sequence). In DNA, the CDR3 is TGTGCCAGCAGCCAAACCGGGACAGGAAGGGAGCAGTACTTC. Protein product: CASSQTGTGREQYF.

In this sample, this clonotype turned up a few times. V gene TRBV25-1 combines with J gene TRBJ2-7; TRBD2 aligns across 10 bases. CDR3 length: 15 residues. Trimming cost V 4 bases and J 5 bases; bases outside gene matches: 8. CDR1 and CDR2 (germline): MGHDK, SYGVNS. CDR3 nucleotide sequence: TGTGCCAGCAGTGGTGGAAGCGGGAGGGTGGACGAGCAGTACTTC. Its translation is CASSGGSGRVDEQYF.

Turning to this clonotype: The germline gene is not matched at one end of the junction; a read error may be the cause. The chain employs TRBV6-2 or TRBV6-3 and TRBJ1-5, with no clear D. Per germline, CDR1 MNHEY and CDR2 SVGEGT. The CDR3 has 14 amino acids. DNA of the CDR3: TGTGCCGGCAGTTACAGCGGTAGCAATCAGCCCCAGCATTTT. It translates to CAGSYSGSNQPQHF.

This clonotype was found a few times. V is TRBV12-3 or TRBV12-4 and J is TRBJ2-4, with D maybe TRBD2 (5 bases). V dropped 6 bases and J dropped 8 bases, with 17 bases sitting between them. The CDR3 has 14 amino acids. The CDR3 is CASSSRRHLDIQYF. The CDR3 DNA sequence: TGTGCCAGCAGCTCCCGGAGGCATCTGGACATTCAGTACTTC.

The chain joins TRBV6-6 to TRBJ2-7; 10 nucleotides line up with TRBD1. CDR1 is MNHNY and CDR2 is SVGAGI in the germline V gene (reference sequence). The CDR3 is made up of 14 amino acids. V trimming: 6 bases; J trimming: 7 bases; junction bases outside the gene matches: 9. For the CDR3, the DNA is TGTGCCAGCAGCTCCGGGACGGACAGGGGGGAGCAGTACTTC. Amino acids: CASSSGTDRGEQYF.

The chain couples TRBV12-3 or TRBV12-4 to TRBJ2-1; TRBD1 matches at 9 bases. The J segment lost 7 bases and the V segment lost 0 bases, leaving 4 bases of the junction unmatched. The CDR3 contains 15 residues. The DNA for the CDR3 is TGTGCCAGCAGTTTAGCGGCGACAGGGGGGAATGAGCAGTTCTTC. Amino acids: CASSLAATGGNEQFF.

The chain joins TRBV4-1 to TRBJ2-3; 10 positions agree with TRBD2. The CDR3 consists of 18 residues. Germline CDR1 reads MGHRA; CDR2 reads YSYEKL. V dropped 4 bases and J dropped 6; count of bases not matched to a gene: 16. The CDR3 loop is CASSPKESTSGVLDTQYF. The CDR3 DNA reads as TGCGCCAGCAGCCCGAAGGAAAGCACTAGCGGGGTACTGGATACGCAGTATTTT.

The sample holds a few counts of this clonotype. V is TRBV29-1 and J is TRBJ1-2; 10 bases fit TRBD1. The CDR3 runs 14 residues. CDR1 is SQVTM, CDR2 ANQGSEA, per germline. With 3 bases clipped from V and 7 bases from J, the junction kept 8 bases outside the gene matches. CDR3 sequence: CSVDPGTGASGYTF. The CDR3 DNA follows: TGCAGCGTTGATCCGGGGACAGGGGCGAGTGGCTACACCTTC. Full variable domain (outside the CDR3, taken from reference TRBV29-1 and TRBJ1-2): SAVISQKPSRDICQRGTSLTIQCQVDSQVTMMFWYRQQPGQSLTLIATANQGSEATYESGFVIDKFPISRPNLTFSTLTVSNMSPEDSSIYLCSVDPGTGASGYTFGSGTRLTVV.

On this clonotype itself: One junction end does not reproduce the germline sequence, and a read error may be involved. The CDR3 is CSATRGGLSGTDTRYF. CDR3 DNA sequence: TGCAGTGCTACCCGGGGGGGGCTCTCTGGCACAGATACGCGGTATTTT. The V gene is TRBV20-1, the J gene TRBJ2-3; 8 nucleotides line up with TRBD2. Per germline, CDR1 DFQATT and CDR2 SNEGSKA (reference sequence). The CDR3 runs to 16 residues.

This clonotype was seen only a few times. The genes are TRBV29-1 and TRBJ2-2; D is tentatively TRBD1 or TRBD2 (5 bases each). This CDR3 has 15 amino acids. CDR1 is SQVTM and CDR2 is ANQGSEA in the germline V gene. V shed 3 bases and J shed 3 bases, with 14 bases lying between them. CDR3 bases: TGCAGCGTTGATACCGGGGCCTCATACACCGGGGAGCTGTTTTTT. Translation gives CSVDTGASYTGELFF.

The chain couples TRBV5-5 to TRBJ1-4, with D possibly TRBD1 on 5 matching bases. Germline CDR1 reads SGHKS; CDR2 reads YYEKEE (reference sequence). The CDR3 loop spans 13 amino acids. With 0 bases removed from V and 7 bases from J, the gap between germline ends came to 7 bases. CDR3 residues: CASSLGQPEKLFF. The DNA for the CDR3 is TGTGCCAGCAGCTTGGGACAGCCTGAAAAACTGTTTTTT.

As regards this clonotype: This may be a read error, as it is one base from a much larger clone. This sequence joins TRBV5-5 and TRBJ2-3; D call uncertain. The length of the CDR3 is 12 residues. Trimming removed 3 bases from V and 4 bases from J, with 6 bases in between. Germline CDR1 is SGHKS and CDR2 is YYEKEE (reference sequence). The CDR3 DNA is TGTGCCAGCAGCTCGAACGCAGATACGCAGTATTTT. Amino acids: CASSSNADTQYF.

The chain links TRBV28 to TRBJ2-5; D is perhaps TRBD2 (6 bases). The CDR3 spans 15 residues. CDR1 is MDHEN, CDR2 SYDVKM, per germline. V dropped 2 bases and J dropped 11 bases, with 21 bases sitting between them. The CDR3 bases are TGTGCCAGCAGTTTAGCGGGAACCAGAAGGAACCAGCAGTACTTC. As protein: CASSLAGTRRNQQYF.

This clonotype was observed a handful of times. The chain couples TRBV5-5 to TRBJ2-1; 7 nucleotides match TRBD1. Germline values: CDR1 SGHKS, CDR2 YYEKEE (reference sequence). V lost 5 bases to trimming and J lost 7 bases; unmatched junction nucleotides: 12. This CDR3 spans 15 amino acids. This CDR3 is CASRTAGTETNEQFF. The CDR3 nucleotides are TGTGCCAGCAGAACGGCCGGGACAGAAACTAATGAGCAGTTCTTC.

The CDR3 here is CASSQDERGLAKNIQYF. CDR3 DNA sequence: TGCGCCAGCAGCCAAGATGAAAGGGGACTAGCCAAAAACATTCAGTACTTC. This sequence joins TRBV4-1 and TRBJ2-4; TRBD2 is a possible D gene (6 bases). Germline V lookup: CDR1 MGHRA, CDR2 YSYEKL. Trimming removed 0 bases from V and 0 bases from J, with 12 bases in between. This CDR3 contains 17 residues.

This clonotype was seen a handful of times. The genes are TRBV7-2 and TRBJ2-5, with 11 positions matching TRBD1. The V gene end was trimmed by 6 bases and the J gene end by 5 bases; junction bases not matched to a gene: 8. CDR1 is SGHTA and CDR2 is FQGNSA in the germline V gene. The CDR3 extends over 15 amino acids. CDR3 amino acids: CASSRGGTGGETQYF. DNA of the CDR3: TGTGCCAGCAGTCGTGGCGGGACAGGGGGGGAGACCCAGTACTTC.

This rearrangement joins TRBV7-2 to TRBJ2-5; no firm D call. The germline V gene encodes CDR1 SGHTA and CDR2 FQGNSA. The CDR3 runs to 13 residues. The germline V and J ends were trimmed by 5 bases and 3 bases, with 10 bases remaining between them. The chain's CDR3 is CASSRGREETQYF. The DNA for the CDR3 is TGTGCCAGCAGCCGTGGACGGGAAGAGACCCAGTACTTC. Supplemented by reference TRBV7-2 and TRBJ2-5, the full variable domain reads GAGVSQSPSNKVTEKGKDVELRCDPISGHTALYWYRQSLGQGLEFLIYFQGNSAPDKSGLPSDRFSAERTGGSVSTLTIQRTQQEDSAVYLCASSRGREETQYFGPGTRLLVL.